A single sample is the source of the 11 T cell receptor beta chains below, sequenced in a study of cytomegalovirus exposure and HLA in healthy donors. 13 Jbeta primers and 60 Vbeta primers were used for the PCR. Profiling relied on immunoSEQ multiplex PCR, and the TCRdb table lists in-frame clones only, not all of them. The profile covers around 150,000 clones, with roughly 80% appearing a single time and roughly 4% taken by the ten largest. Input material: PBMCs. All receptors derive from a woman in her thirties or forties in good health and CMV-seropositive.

CDR3 sequence: CASSVGVAGGLLVEQFF. The CDR3 bases are TGTGCCAGCAGCGTAGGGGTAGCGGGGGGGTTATTGGTCGAGCAGTTCTTC. The chain joins TRBV9 to TRBJ2-1, with TRBD2 identical over 11 bases. In germline, CDR1 is SGDLS, CDR2 YYNGEE. V lost 0 bases, J lost 10 bases, and 12 bases stayed unmatched. This CDR3 is 17 amino acids long.

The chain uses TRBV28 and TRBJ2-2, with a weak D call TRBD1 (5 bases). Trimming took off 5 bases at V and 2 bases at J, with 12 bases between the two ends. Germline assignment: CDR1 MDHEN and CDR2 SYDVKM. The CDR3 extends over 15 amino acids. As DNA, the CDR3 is TGTGCCAGCAGTCCCCCTCAGGGCAACACCGGGGAGCTGTTTTTT. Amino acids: CASSPPQGNTGELFF.

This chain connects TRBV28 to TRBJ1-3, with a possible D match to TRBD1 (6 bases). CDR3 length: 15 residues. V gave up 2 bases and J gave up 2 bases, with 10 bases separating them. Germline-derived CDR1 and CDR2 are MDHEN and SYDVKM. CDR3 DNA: TGTGCCAGCAGTTTAAGGTACAGGGCTGGAAACACCATATATTTT. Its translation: CASSLRYRAGNTIYF.

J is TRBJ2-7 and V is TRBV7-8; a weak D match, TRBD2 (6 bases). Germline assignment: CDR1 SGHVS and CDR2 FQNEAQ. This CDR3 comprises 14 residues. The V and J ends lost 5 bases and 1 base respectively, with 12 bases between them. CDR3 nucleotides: TGTGCCAGCAGCCCGGGACTCATGTCCTACGAGCAGTACTTC. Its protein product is CASSPGLMSYEQYF.

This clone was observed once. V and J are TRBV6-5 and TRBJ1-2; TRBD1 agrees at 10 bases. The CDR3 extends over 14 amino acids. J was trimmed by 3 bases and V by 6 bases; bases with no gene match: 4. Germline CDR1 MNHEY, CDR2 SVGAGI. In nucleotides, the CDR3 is TGTGCCAGCAGACCGACAGGGGGCGACTATGGCTACACCTTC. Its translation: CASRPTGGDYGYTF.

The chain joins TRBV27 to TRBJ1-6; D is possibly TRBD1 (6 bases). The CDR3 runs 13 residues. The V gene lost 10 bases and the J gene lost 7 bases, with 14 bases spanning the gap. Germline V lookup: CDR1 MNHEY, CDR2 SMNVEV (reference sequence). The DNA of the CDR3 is TGTGCCACCAGACGGCAGGGGAATTCACCCCTCCACTTT. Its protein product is CATRRQGNSPLHF.

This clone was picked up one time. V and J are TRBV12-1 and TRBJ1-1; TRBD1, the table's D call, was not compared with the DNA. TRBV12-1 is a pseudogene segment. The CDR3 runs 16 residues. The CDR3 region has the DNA TGTGCCAGCACGATCCTACATCCGACAGGGGTGACTGAAGCTTTCTTT. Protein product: CASTILHPTGVTEAFF.

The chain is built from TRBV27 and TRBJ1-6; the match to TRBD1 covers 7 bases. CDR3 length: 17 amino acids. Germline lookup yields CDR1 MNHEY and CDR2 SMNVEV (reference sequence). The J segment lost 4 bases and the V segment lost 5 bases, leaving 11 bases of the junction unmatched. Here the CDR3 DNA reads TGTGCCAGCAGTCTGTCCAAGGGGGCAGGTTATAATTCACCCCTCCACTTT. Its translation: CASSLSKGAGYNSPLHF.

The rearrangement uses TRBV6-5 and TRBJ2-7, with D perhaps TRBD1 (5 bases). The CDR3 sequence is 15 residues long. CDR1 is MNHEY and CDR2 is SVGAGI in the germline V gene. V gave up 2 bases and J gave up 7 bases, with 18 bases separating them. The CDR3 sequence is CASSYLKQGSDEQYF. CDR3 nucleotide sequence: TGTGCCAGCAGTTACCTAAAGCAGGGATCGGATGAGCAGTACTTC.

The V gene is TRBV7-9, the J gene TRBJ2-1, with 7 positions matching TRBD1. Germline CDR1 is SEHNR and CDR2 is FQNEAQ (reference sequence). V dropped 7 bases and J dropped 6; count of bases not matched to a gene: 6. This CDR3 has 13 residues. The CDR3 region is CASTTTGANEQFF. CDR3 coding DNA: TGTGCCAGCACCACTACAGGGGCCAATGAGCAGTTCTTC.

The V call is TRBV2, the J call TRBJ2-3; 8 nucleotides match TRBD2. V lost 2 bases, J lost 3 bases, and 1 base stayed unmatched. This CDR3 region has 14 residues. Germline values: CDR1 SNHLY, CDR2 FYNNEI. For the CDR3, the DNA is TGTGCCAGCAGTGAACCTAGCGGGACAGATACGCAGTATTTT. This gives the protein CASSEPSGTDTQYF.